These T cell receptor beta chains were read from a single sample in a study of blood T cell repertoires in COVID-19. Profiled with immunoSEQ multiplex PCR; TCRdb holds only in-frame clones, not every one. The sample contains 250,000 to 300,000 clones, 89% of which appear only once. Sequenced input: peripheral blood. These receptors were obtained from a woman aged 55-75 years with acute or convalescent COVID-19. CDR3s include the opening cysteine and the closing phenylalanine or tryptophan. The D gene is left open where the match is weak. Size values are once, few and many counts, or a class for expanded clones, and some rows have none.

>NA|NA|TRBJ2-7|TRBV6-5
TGTGCCAGCAGTTCAGGGGCGAGCATCTACGAGCAGTACTTC
CASSSGASIYEQYF
>TRBD2|once|TRBJ2-1|TRBV7-9
TGTGCCAGCAGCTCGAGGACTAGCGGGGGCCCCAATGAGCAGTTCTTC
CASSSRTSGGPNEQFF
>NA|NA|TRBJ1-6|TRBV6-5
TGTGCCAGCAGAAGACAGGTCGGGAATAATTCACCCCTCCACTTT
CASRRQVGNNSPLHF
>TRBD1|NA|TRBJ2-7|TRBV7-2
TGTGCCAGCAGCTTCACAGGGGGCTCCTACGAGCAGTACTTC
CASSFTGGSYEQYF
>NA|NA|TRBJ1-1|TRBV12-3/TRBV12-4
TGTGCCAGCAGTGCCAACAGGGTAACTGAAGCTTTCTTT
CASSANRVTEAFF
>NA|NA|TRBJ2-3|TRBV10-3
TGTGCCATCAGTGACCCGGGTTCCCGCACAGATACGCAGTATTTT
CAISDPGSRTDTQYF
>NA|NA|TRBJ1-1|TRBV25-1
TGTGCCAGCAGGGGGGGATTGTACACTGAAGCTTTCTTT
CASRGGLYTEAFF
>TRBD1|NA|TRBJ1-4|TRBV5-1
TGCGCCAGCAGCACCGGTACAGGGGTTGTTAATGAAAAACTGTTTTTT
CASSTGTGVVNEKLFF
>NA|NA|TRBJ1-4|TRBV27
TGTGCCAGCGGGAGGGACAAGGATGAAAAACTGTTTTTT
CASGRDKDEKLFF
>NA|NA|TRBJ2-7|TRBV5-1
TGCGCCAGCAGACCTGGCCCACGGGAATCCTACGAGCAGTACTTC
CASRPGPRESYEQYF
>NA|NA|TRBJ1-2|TRBV19
TGTGCCAGTAGAGGGGGGGACCACGGCTACACCTTC
CASRGGDHGYTF
>TRBD1|once|TRBJ1-6|TRBV5-6
TGTGCCAGCAGCAAGGACAGGGGGCGGTCTCGTTTTGAATCACCCCTCCACTTT
CASSKDRGRSRFESPLHF
>TRBD1|NA|TRBJ2-7|TRBV11-1
TGTGCCAGCAGCCGGGACAGCACCACCTACGAGCAGTACTTC
CASSRDSTTYEQYF
>TRBD2|NA|TRBJ2-5|TRBV7-7
TGTGCTAGCAGCTCCCGGACTAGCGGGATCCCTGAGGTTTCGGGGACCCAGTACTTC
CASSSRTSGIPEVSGTQYF
>TRBD1|NA|TRBJ2-5|TRBV30
TGTGCCTGGAGAGGACAGGGGCCTGAGACCCAGTACTTC
CAWRGQGPETQYF
>NA|NA|TRBJ2-7|TRBV28
TGTGCCACTAGGACAGCCTACGAGCAGTACTTC
CATRTAYEQYF
>TRBD1|NA|TRBJ2-3|TRBV15
TGTGCCACCAGCCCCGGGACAGGGTCGTTGTCAGATACGCAGTATTTT
CATSPGTGSLSDTQYF
>TRBD2|once|TRBJ2-1|TRBV11-3
TGTGCCAGCAGCCAGCTAGCGGGGGGCTCCTACAATGAGCAGTTCTTC
CASSQLAGGSYNEQFF
>NA|NA|TRBJ2-7|TRBV28
TGTGCCAGCAATCCCCGGCCAGGGCGTCCCTACGAGCAGTACTTC
CASNPRPGRPYEQYF
>NA|NA|TRBJ1-2|TRBV5-6
TGTGCCAGCAGCTTGGGACAGGTTAACTATGGCTACACCTTC
CASSLGQVNYGYTF
>NA|NA|TRBJ1-1|TRBV3-1/TRBV3-2
TGTGCCAGCAGCCAAGATAACAGGGCCCACACTGAAGCTTTCTTT
CASSQDNRAHTEAFF
>TRBD2|NA|TRBJ2-1|TRBV7-9
TGTGCCAGCAGTACGGACGGGGGGTTCTCCTACAATGAGCAGTTCTTC
CASSTDGGFSYNEQFF
>TRBD1|NA|TRBJ1-5|TRBV4-1
TGCGCCAGCAGCCATCCGGGACAGGGGTTCCAGCCCCAGCATTTT
CASSHPGQGFQPQHF
>NA|NA|TRBJ2-7|TRBV7-9
TGTGCCAGCAGCTTAGGCGGGACGGTGTCCTACGAGCAGTACTTC
CASSLGGTVSYEQYF
>TRBD1|NA|TRBJ1-2|TRBV6-2/TRBV6-3
TGTGCCAGCAGTTACTCGGGACAGGGGGCGCTTAACTATGGCTACACCTTC
CASSYSGQGALNYGYTF
>TRBD2|NA|TRBJ2-7|TRBV9
TGTGCCAGCAGCTTTAGCGGGAGGGTGGGCGAGCAGTACTTC
CASSFSGRVGEQYF
>NA|NA|TRBJ2-7|TRBV4-1
TGCGCCAGCAGCCAAGGCGGGATCACCTACGAGCAGTACTTC
CASSQGGITYEQYF
>NA|NA|TRBJ1-6|TRBV3-1/TRBV3-2
TGTGCCAGCAGCCATGGTTTTCAGGGTAATTCACCCCTCCACTTT
CASSHGFQGNSPLHF
>NA|few|TRBJ1-5|TRBV6-5
TGTGCCAGCACCATAGGGGGGGGCAATCAGCCCCAGCATTTT
CASTIGGGNQPQHF
>TRBD1|NA|TRBJ1-1|TRBV28
TGTGCCAGCAGGGGACAGGGGTGGAACACTGAAGCTTTCTTT
CASRGQGWNTEAFF
>NA|NA|TRBJ1-2|TRBV28
TGTGCCAGCAGTTTATACCCCGGCAGGGCCGTGCGCGGCTACACCTTC
CASSLYPGRAVRGYTF
>TRBD1|NA|TRBJ1-4|TRBV2
TGTGCCAGCAGGGCGGGACAGGGGACAACTAATGAAAAACTGTTTTTT
CASRAGQGTTNEKLFF
>NA|NA|TRBJ2-1|TRBV7-2
TGTGCCAGCAGCTTAATAACCGGGAAGGAGCAGTTCTTC
CASSLITGKEQFF
>NA|once|TRBJ1-4|TRBV25-1
TGTGCCAGCAGTGAACCTGCGGGGCGAGGTGAAAAACTGTTTTTT
CASSEPAGRGEKLFF
>TRBD1|NA|TRBJ1-2|TRBV24-1
TGTGCCACCGAGGGGACAGGGGGCTTCGGCTACACCTTC
CATEGTGGFGYTF
>NA|NA|TRBJ1-2|TRBV11-2
TGTGCCAGCAGCTCCCTGCACACCTCGCCTAACTATGGCTACACCTTC
CASSSLHTSPNYGYTF
>NA|NA|TRBJ1-1|TRBV19
TGTGCCAGTAAAACTCAGCGGGACACCCTGGTCACTGAAGCTTTCTTT
CASKTQRDTLVTEAFF
>NA|NA|TRBJ2-5|TRBV19
TGTGCCAGTAGTATGGCCCTCCAAGAGACCCAGTACTTC
CASSMALQETQYF
>NA|NA|TRBJ1-2|TRBV12-3/TRBV12-4
TGTGCCAGCAGCGGACAGATCTATGGCTACACCTTC
CASSGQIYGYTF
>TRBD1|NA|TRBJ1-5|TRBV18
TGTGCCAGCTCCCAGACAGGGTATAGTCAGCCCCAGCATTTT
CASSQTGYSQPQHF
>NA|NA|TRBJ1-6|TRBV6-5
TGTGCCAGCAGGCCGGGACACACTTCGGATTCACCCCTCCACTTT
CASRPGHTSDSPLHF
>TRBD2|NA|TRBJ2-3|TRBV5-5
TGTGCCAGCACCCTGCGGAGCGGGGGGCGGGGAGATACGCAGTATTTT
CASTLRSGGRGDTQYF